This paragraph covers one TCR beta chain sequence. Antigen specificity is unknown. It was 80,000 to 100,000 TCR templates that were assayed per sample. This table comes from immunoSEQ multiplex PCR, and its TCRdb copy is limited to in-frame clones, with some not included. The table has more than 95,000 clones, 93% seen once. This specimen belongs to a study of siplizumab effects on memory and regulatory T cells. Overall study results and limits: Siplizumab led to significantly less abundant alloreactive sequences that could be traced back to unstimulated CD4+ memory cells. Treatment with siplizumab left mappable alloreactive CD4+ clones averaging roughly 69% Treg-derived, compared with approximately 25% in controls. The study found naive T cells seemingly more diverse than memory cells and seemingly major alloresponse contributors.

The sequencing input was Tregs sorted from blood. This receptor was taken from a human donor in good health.

The CDR3 bases are TGCGCCAGCAGCCAAGTCCGGAACTATGGCTACACCTTC. It codes for CASSQVRNYGYTF. The J gene is TRBJ1-2, the V gene TRBV4-1; D is unresolved. This CDR3 contains 13 residues. Germline CDR1 MGHRA, CDR2 YSYEKL. V was cut by 1 base and J by 2 bases, with 5 bases left in between.